This TCR beta chain appears in the sequencing data of a study of graft-versus-host responses after intestinal transplantation. Study as a whole: Each patient got anti-thymocyte globulin induction, then tacrolimus and steroids for approximately 3 years.

Trimming at V came to 4 bases and at J to 2 bases, leaving 4 bases not matched to a gene. Germline values: CDR1 SGHRS, CDR2 YFSETQ. The CDR3 totals 14 residues. General study findings and limits: Subjects displaying graft-donor T cell macrochimerism possessed elevated graft-versus-host to host-versus-graft clonal ratios inside allografts.

Libraries were prepared by immunoSEQ multiplex PCR; TCRdb keeps only in-frame clonotypes and omits some of them. The repertoire includes approximately 80,000 clones, less than 90% of them detected once, and approximately 0.35% sits in the top ten. Worth noting for this clone: The antigen remains unidentified.

This receptor was identified in a human donor who received an intestinal transplant. The V call is TRBV5-1, the J call TRBJ2-7; 9 positions match TRBD2. This material consisted of unstimulated CD4+ T cells sorted from spleen or lymph node cells, taken before intestinal transplant. The CDR3 DNA follows: TGCGCCAGCAGCCCGACTAGCGGTACCTACGAGCAGTACTTC. It specifies CASSPTSGTYEQYF. The whole variable domain, remainder taken from reference TRBV5-1 and TRBJ2-7, is KAGVTQTPRYLIKTRGQQVTLSCSPISGHRSVSWYQQTPGQGLQFLFEYFSETQRNKGNFPGRFSGRQFSNSRSEMNVSTLELGDSALYLCASSPTSGTYEQYFGPGTRLTVT.